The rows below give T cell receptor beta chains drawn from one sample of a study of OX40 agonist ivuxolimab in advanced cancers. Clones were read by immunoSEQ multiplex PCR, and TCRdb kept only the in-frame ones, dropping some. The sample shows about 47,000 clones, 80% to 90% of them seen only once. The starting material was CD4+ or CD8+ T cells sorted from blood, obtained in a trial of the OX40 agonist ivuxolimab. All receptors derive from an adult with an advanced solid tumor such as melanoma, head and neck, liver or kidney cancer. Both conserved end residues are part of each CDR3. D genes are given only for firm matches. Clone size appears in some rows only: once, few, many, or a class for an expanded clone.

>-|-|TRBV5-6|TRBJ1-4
CASSVINEKLFF
TGTGCCAGCAGCGTGATTAATGAAAAACTGTTTTTT
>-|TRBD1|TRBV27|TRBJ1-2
CASSSRTGVGGYTF
TGTGCCAGCAGTTCAAGGACAGGGGTTGGCGGCTACACCTTC
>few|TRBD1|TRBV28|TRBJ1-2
CASNLPWTGGAYGYTF
TGTGCCAGCAACTTACCTTGGACAGGCGGGGCCTATGGCTACACCTTC
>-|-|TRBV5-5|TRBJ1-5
CASSLGGGQPQHF
TGTGCCAGCAGCTTAGGAGGTGGCCAGCCCCAGCATTTT
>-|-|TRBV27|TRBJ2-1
CASGTRSYNEQFF
TGTGCCAGCGGCACTCGCTCCTACAATGAGCAGTTCTTC
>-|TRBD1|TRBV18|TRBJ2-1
CASSSYRGSKESYNEQFF
TGTGCCAGCTCATCATACAGGGGAAGTAAAGAATCCTACAATGAGCAGTTCTTC
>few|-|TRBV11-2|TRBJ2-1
CASSYETHNEQFF
TGTGCCAGCAGCTACGAAACTCACAATGAGCAGTTCTTC
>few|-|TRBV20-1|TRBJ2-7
CSANNPEQYF
TGCAGTGCTAATAATCCCGAGCAGTACTTC
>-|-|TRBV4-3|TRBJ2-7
CASSQDIGRGQAGGNEQYF
TGCGCCAGCAGCCAAGATATCGGCAGGGGGCAGGCGGGAGGCAACGAGCAGTACTTC
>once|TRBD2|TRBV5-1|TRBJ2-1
CASSLGLAGANEQFF
TGCGCCAGCAGCCTGGGACTAGCGGGAGCCAATGAGCAGTTCTTC
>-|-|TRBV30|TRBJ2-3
CAWTAGSTDTQYF
TGTGCCTGGACGGCGGGCAGCACAGATACGCAGTATTTT
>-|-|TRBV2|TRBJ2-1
CASRGGPDSEQFF
TGTGCCAGCAGGGGAGGACCAGATAGTGAGCAGTTCTTC
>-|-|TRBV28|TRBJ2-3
CASKPGADTQYF
TGTGCCAGCAAGCCTGGGGCAGATACGCAGTATTTT
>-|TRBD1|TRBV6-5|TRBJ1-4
CASIDQGAWEKLFF
TGTGCCAGCATCGACCAGGGGGCTTGGGAAAAACTGTTTTTT
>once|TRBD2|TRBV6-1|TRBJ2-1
CASSVGLASNEQFF
TGTGCCAGCAGTGTGGGACTAGCCTCCAATGAGCAGTTCTTC
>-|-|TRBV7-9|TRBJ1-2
CASSLPDGYGYTF
TGTGCCAGCAGCTTACCGGACGGCTATGGCTACACCTTC
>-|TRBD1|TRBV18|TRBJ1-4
CASSPSGTGIGDGEKLFF
TGTGCCAGCTCACCATCGGGGACAGGGATTGGTGATGGTGAAAAACTGTTTTTT
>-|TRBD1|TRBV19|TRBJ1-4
CASSVQGENEKLFF
TGTGCCAGTAGTGTCCAGGGGGAAAATGAAAAACTGTTTTTT
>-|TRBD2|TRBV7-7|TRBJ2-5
CASSLLGLAEETQYF
TGTGCCAGCAGCTTACTAGGACTAGCGGAAGAGACCCAGTACTTC
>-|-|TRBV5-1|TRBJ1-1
CASSLRQQTTEAFF
TGCGCCAGCAGCTTGAGACAGCAAACCACTGAAGCTTTCTTT
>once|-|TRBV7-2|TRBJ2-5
CASSLDQIGGETQYF
TGTGCCAGCAGCTTAGACCAAATCGGAGGAGAGACCCAGTACTTC
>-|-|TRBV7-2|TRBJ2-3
CAAEGSGDTQYF
TGTGCCGCGGAGGGCTCGGGGGATACGCAGTATTTT
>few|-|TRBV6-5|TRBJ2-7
CASQDGYEQYF
TGTGCCAGCCAAGACGGGTACGAGCAGTACTTC
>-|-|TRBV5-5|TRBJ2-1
CASSTDTNNEQFF
TGTGCCAGCAGCACCGACACCAACAATGAGCAGTTCTTC
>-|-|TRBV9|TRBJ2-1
CASSTHRSEQFF
TGTGCCAGCAGCACCCACAGGTCTGAGCAGTTCTTC
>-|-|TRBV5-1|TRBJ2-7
CASSLGPMYEQYF
TGCGCCAGCAGCTTAGGACCGATGTACGAGCAGTACTTC
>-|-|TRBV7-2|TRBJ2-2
CASSQRLVGDTGELFF
TGTGCCAGCAGCCAACGACTAGTCGGCGACACCGGGGAGCTGTTTTTT
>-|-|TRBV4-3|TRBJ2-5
CASSQGGDSETQYF
TGCGCCAGCAGCCAAGGGGGGGATTCGGAGACCCAGTACTTC
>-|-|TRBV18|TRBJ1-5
CASSRGSNQPQHF
TGTGCCAGCTCACGTGGGAGCAATCAGCCCCAGCATTTT
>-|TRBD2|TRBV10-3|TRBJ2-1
CAIDPTSGGGGYEQFF
TGTGCCATAGATCCTACTAGCGGGGGAGGGGGTTATGAGCAGTTCTTC
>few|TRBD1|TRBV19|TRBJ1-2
CASSPWTGSISFYGYTF
TGTGCCAGTAGTCCTTGGACAGGGAGTATAAGCTTCTATGGCTACACCTTC
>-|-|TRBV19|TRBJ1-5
CASSMTRGAVDFGNQPQHF
TGTGCCAGTAGTATGACCCGTGGGGCAGTGGATTTCGGCAATCAGCCCCAGCATTTT
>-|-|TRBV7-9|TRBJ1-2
CASSLAAANYGYTF
TGTGCCAGCAGCTTAGCGGCAGCTAACTATGGCTACACCTTC
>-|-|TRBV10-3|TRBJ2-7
CASTQGSNSYEQYF
TGTGCCAGTACTCAGGGGTCAAACTCCTACGAGCAGTACTTC
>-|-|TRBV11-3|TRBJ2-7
CASSLGPTYEQYF
TGTGCCAGCAGCTTGGGCCCGACCTACGAGCAGTACTTC
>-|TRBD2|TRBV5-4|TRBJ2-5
CASSSSGRVQETQYF
TGTGCCAGCAGCTCTAGCGGGAGGGTACAAGAGACCCAGTACTTC
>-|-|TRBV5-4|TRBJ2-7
CASSLGYEQYF
TGTGCCAGCAGCTTGGGGTACGAGCAGTACTTC
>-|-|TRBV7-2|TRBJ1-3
CASSLPPSGNTIYF
TGTGCCAGCAGCTTACCCCCCAGTGGAAACACCATATATTTT
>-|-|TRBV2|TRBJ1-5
CASTPGRSNQPQHF
TGTGCCAGCACTCCGGGAAGAAGCAATCAGCCCCAGCATTTT
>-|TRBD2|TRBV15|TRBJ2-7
CATSFRQGGPDEQYF
TGTGCCACCAGCTTCCGCCAGGGAGGGCCAGACGAGCAGTACTTC
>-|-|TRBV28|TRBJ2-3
CASSLPWTSGGGDTQYF
TGTGCCAGCAGTCTCCCGTGGACAAGCGGAGGCGGAGATACGCAGTATTTT
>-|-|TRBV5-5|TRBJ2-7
CASSVSVGAAYEQYF
TGTGCCAGCAGTGTTTCAGTGGGGGCTGCCTACGAGCAGTACTTC
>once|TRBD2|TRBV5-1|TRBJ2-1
CASSHRPGTSGYNEQFF
TGCGCCAGCAGCCATAGACCCGGGACTAGCGGCTACAATGAGCAGTTCTTC
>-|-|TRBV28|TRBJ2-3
CASSTPSRDTQYF
TGTGCCAGCAGTACCCCTTCCCGAGATACGCAGTATTTT
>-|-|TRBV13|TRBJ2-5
CASSRRRVSETQYF
TGTGCCAGCTCTAGGAGGAGGGTTAGCGAGACCCAGTACTTC
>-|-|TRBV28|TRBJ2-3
CASTSSGTQYF
TGTGCCAGCACCTCCTCGGGGACGCAGTATTTT
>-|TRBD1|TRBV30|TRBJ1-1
CAWSVLQGGEAFF
TGTGCCTGGAGTGTACTGCAGGGGGGTGAAGCTTTCTTT
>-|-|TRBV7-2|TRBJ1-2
CASSAGSQVSYGYTF
TGTGCCAGCAGCGCCGGTTCCCAGGTGTCCTATGGCTACACCTTC
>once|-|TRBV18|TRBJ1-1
CASSRTRDTEAFF
TGTGCCAGCTCTAGGACGCGTGACACTGAAGCTTTCTTT
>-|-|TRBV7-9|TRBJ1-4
CASSLLRGTTNEKLFF
TGTGCCAGCAGCTTACTTAGAGGTACAACTAATGAAAAACTGTTTTTT
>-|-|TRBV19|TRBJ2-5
CASSIRGGQFQETQYF
TGTGCCAGTAGTATACGTGGCGGACAGTTCCAAGAGACCCAGTACTTC
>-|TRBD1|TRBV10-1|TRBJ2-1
CATQGQGAGNEQFF
TGCGCCACCCAGGGACAGGGGGCTGGCAATGAGCAGTTCTTC
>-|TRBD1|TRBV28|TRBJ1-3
CASRDRGGPIYF
TGTGCCAGCCGGGACAGGGGGGGACCCATATATTTT
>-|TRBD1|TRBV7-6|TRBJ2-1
CASSSGQGGPYNEQFF
TGTGCCAGCAGCTCGGGACAGGGGGGCCCCTACAATGAGCAGTTCTTC
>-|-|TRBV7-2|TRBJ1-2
CASSSTFDNYGYTF
TGTGCCAGCAGCTCCACCTTCGATAACTATGGCTACACCTTC
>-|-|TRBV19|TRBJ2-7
CASSIQGLSYEQYF
TGTGCCAGTAGTATACAGGGCTTATCCTACGAGCAGTACTTC
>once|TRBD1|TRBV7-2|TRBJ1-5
CASSSGQINQPQHF
TGTGCCAGCAGCTCGGGACAGATCAATCAGCCCCAGCATTTT
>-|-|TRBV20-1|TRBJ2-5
CSVKIGETQYF
TGCAGTGTGAAGATTGGAGAGACCCAGTACTTC
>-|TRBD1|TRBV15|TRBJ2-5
CATSRRTGGGETQYF
TGTGCCACCAGCAGGCGGACAGGGGGGGGAGAGACCCAGTACTTC